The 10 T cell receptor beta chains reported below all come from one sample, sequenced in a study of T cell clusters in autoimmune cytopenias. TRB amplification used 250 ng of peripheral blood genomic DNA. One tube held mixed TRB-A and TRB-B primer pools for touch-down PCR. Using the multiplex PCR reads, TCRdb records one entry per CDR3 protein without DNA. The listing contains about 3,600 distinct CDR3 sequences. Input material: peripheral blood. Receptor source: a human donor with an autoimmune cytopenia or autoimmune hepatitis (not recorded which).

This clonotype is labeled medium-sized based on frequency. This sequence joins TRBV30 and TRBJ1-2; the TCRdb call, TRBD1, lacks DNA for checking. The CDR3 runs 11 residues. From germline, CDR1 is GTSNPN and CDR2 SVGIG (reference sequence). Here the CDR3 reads CAWDRSYGYTF.

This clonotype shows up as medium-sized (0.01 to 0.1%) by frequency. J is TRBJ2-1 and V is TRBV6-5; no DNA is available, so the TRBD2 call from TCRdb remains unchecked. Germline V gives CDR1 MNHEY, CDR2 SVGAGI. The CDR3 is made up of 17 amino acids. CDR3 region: CASSYSIGLAGGREQFF.

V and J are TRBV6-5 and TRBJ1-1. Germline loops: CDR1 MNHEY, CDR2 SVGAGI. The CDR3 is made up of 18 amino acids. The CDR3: CASGRLPTGQRVSAEAFF.

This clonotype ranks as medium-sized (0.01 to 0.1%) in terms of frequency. This CDR3 is CASSQQTGVDFTDTQYF. The chain recombines TRBV4-3 with TRBJ2-3; the D call of TRBD1 rests on TCRdb alone, since no DNA is present to check it. The CDR3 runs 17 residues. Germline loops: CDR1 LGHNA, CDR2 YSLEER.

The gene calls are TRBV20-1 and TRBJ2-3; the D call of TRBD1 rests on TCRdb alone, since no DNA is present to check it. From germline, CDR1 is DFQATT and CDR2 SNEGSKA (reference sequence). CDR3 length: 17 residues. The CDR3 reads CSAIAGARRGSTDTQYF.

CDR3 sequence reads: CASSYSAGGVQPQHF. The gene calls are TRBV6-2 or TRBV6-3 and TRBJ1-5; with no DNA, the TCRdb D assignment of TRBD1 cannot be verified. From germline, CDR1 is MNHEY and CDR2 SVGEGT. The CDR3 runs 15 residues.

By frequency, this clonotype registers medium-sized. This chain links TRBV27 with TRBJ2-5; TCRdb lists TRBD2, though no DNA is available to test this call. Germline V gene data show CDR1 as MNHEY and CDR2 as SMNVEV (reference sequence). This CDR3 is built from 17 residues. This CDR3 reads CAISDSSGGPREETQYF.

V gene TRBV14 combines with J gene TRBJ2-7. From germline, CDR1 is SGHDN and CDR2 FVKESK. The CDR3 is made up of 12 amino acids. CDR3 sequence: CASSLSPYEQYF.

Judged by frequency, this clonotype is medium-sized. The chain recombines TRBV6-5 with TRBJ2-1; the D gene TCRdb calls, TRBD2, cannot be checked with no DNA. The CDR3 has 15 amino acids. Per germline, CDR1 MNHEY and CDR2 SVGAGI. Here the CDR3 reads CASTKDPQPYNEQFF.

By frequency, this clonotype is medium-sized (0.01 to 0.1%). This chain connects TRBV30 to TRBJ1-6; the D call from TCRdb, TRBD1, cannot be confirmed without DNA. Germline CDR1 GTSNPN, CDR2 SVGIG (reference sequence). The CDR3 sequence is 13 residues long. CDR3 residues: CAWTDRRDSPLHF.